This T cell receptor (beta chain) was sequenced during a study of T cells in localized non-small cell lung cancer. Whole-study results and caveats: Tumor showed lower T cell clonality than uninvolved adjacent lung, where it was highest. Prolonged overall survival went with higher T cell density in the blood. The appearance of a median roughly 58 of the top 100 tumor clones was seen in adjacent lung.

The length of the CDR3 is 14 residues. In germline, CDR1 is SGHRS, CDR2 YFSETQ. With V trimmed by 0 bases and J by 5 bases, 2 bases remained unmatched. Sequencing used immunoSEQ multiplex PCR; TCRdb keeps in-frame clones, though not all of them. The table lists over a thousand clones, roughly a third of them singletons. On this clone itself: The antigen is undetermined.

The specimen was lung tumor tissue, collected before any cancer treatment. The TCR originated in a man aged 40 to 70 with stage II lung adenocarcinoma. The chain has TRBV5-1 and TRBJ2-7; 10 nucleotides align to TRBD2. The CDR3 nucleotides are TGCGCCAGCAGCTTGGAGCTAGCGGGGGACGAGCAGTACTTC. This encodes CASSLELAGDEQYF.